A selection of T cell receptor beta chains follows, all from one sample in a study of metastatic and nonmetastatic thyroid tumors. Using MiXCR, TCRdb reanalyzed the PCR reads. This table has roughly 20,000 clones, under 25% appearing once. The sample taken for sequencing was adjacent normal tissue. The origin of the receptors is a female donor with papillary thyroid cancer or a benign thyroid nodule (not recorded which). Some clones in this sample may be carry-over from other donors' samples. The CDR3 runs from the conserved cysteine through the conserved F or W. A D gene is named only where the DNA matches it firmly. Expanded clones get a size class; other rows say once, few or many, or leave the size out.

size | D | J | V | DNA | CDR3
few | . | TRBJ1-2 | TRBV12-3/TRBV12-4 | TGTGCCAGCAGTTCACGAGGCGGGGGCTATGGCTACACCTTC | CASSSRGGGYGYTF
few | . | TRBJ2-1 | TRBV12-3/TRBV12-4 | TGTGCCAGCAGTCCCAGCGATCGAGTCATTGGTGAGCAGTTCTTC | CASSPSDRVIGEQFF
few | . | TRBJ1-4 | TRBV6-1 | TGTGCCAGCACACAGTGGGGGGAAAAACTGTTTTTT | CASTQWGEKLFF
medium-sized | . | TRBJ1-2 | TRBV28 | TGTGCCAGCACCCCAGGACACTATGGCTACACCTTC | CASTPGHYGYTF
. | . | TRBJ2-3 | TRBV6-2/TRBV6-3 | TGTGCCAGCAGTTACGGGACATTGGGGGATACGCAGTATTTT | CASSYGTLGDTQYF
many | . | TRBJ1-1 | TRBV6-4 | TGTGCCAGCACCCCGTCTCCGGGGAACACTGAAGCTTTCTTT | CASTPSPGNTEAFF
few | . | TRBJ1-2 | TRBV28 | TGTGCCAGCAGTTTAAGTCAAGGGGCTCGAAACTATGGCTACACCTTC | CASSLSQGARNYGYTF
. | . | TRBJ1-1 | TRBV5-1 | TGCGCCAGCACTAAGACGCCGGACGATGAAGCTTTCTTT | CASTKTPDDEAFF
. | . | TRBJ1-2 | TRBV12-3/TRBV12-4 | TGTGCCAGCAGTTTTGACAGATCTAACTATGGCTACACCTTC | CASSFDRSNYGYTF
. | TRBD1 | TRBJ2-2 | TRBV24-1 | TGTGCCACCAGTGATCCGACGCGTACAGGGGGCTACACCGGGGAGCTGTTTTTT | CATSDPTRTGGYTGELFF
many | . | TRBJ1-1 | TRBV18 | TGTGCCAGCTCACCTATCCAGGGTCGAAAGGGTACTGAAGCTTTCTTT | CASSPIQGRKGTEAFF
few | TRBD1 | TRBJ1-3 | TRBV6-1 | TGTGCCAGCAGCACCGGGACAGGGGTAGGAAACACCATATATTTT | CASSTGTGVGNTIYF
once | . | TRBJ2-7 | TRBV20-1 | TGCATGGCTGCTCCTAGAGGAACTGGGGAGCAGTACTTC | CMAAPRGTGEQYF
few | . | TRBJ2-2 | TRBV6-1 | TGCGCCAGCAGCCCGCACAGGCCGAACACCGGGGAGCTGTTTTTT | CASSPHRPNTGELFF
. | . | TRBJ2-3 | TRBV20-1 | TGCAGTGCGGAGGGAGGAAACACAGATACGCAGTATTTT | CSAEGGNTDTQYF
medium-sized | TRBD2 | TRBJ2-1 | TRBV12-5 | TGTGCTAGTGGTTCCGCTAGCGGGAGTACGGATGAGCAGTTCTTC | CASGSASGSTDEQFF
few | . | TRBJ2-1 | TRBV19 | TGTGCCAGTAGTAACACAGGGGGGGACTACAATGAGCAGTTCTTC | CASSNTGGDYNEQFF
. | TRBD1 | TRBJ2-1 | TRBV6-1 | TGTGCCAGCAGTCCCTGGACAGGGGAGTTTTGGCAGTTCTTC | CASSPWTGEFWQFF
. | TRBD1 | TRBJ1-2 | TRBV11-1 | TGTGCCAGCAGAGCCTCAGTGGCGGGACAGCACTATGGCTACACCTTC | CASRASVAGQHYGYTF
. | . | TRBJ2-7 | TRBV12-3/TRBV12-4 | TGTGCCAGCAGTATGGCAGGGGGGAACTACGAGCAGTACTTC | CASSMAGGNYEQYF